A single T cell receptor beta chain is shown here with its context. A read error is the likely source, as a far larger clone sits one nucleotide away. The study ran the assay at deep level. PCR replicates performed on unsorted PBMC used 300 to 350 ng DNA, 25,000 to 35,000 T cell genomes. Here immunoSEQ multiplex PCR was the method, and the copy in TCRdb shows in-frame clones only, minus some. Altogether fewer than 650,000 clones are present, about 82% being singletons, with the ten largest covering around 13%. The CDR3 is 15 amino acids. CDR1 LGHNA and CDR2 YNFKEQ come from the germline V gene. Trimming cost V 3 bases and J 3 bases; bases outside gene matches: 6. The data were taken from a study of shared clonotypes between healthy human individuals. Genomic DNA, for the unsorted samples, came from some 100 million PBMCs.

The gene calls are TRBV4-2 and TRBJ2-7, with 9 positions matching TRBD1. Sequenced input: PBMCs. The sequence was obtained from a woman aged 40 to 55 in good health. Some clones in this sample may be carry-over from other donors' samples. Here the CDR3 reads CASSHPGTGLYEQYF. CDR3 DNA: TGTGCCAGCAGCCACCCCGGGACAGGGCTCTACGAGCAGTACTTC.